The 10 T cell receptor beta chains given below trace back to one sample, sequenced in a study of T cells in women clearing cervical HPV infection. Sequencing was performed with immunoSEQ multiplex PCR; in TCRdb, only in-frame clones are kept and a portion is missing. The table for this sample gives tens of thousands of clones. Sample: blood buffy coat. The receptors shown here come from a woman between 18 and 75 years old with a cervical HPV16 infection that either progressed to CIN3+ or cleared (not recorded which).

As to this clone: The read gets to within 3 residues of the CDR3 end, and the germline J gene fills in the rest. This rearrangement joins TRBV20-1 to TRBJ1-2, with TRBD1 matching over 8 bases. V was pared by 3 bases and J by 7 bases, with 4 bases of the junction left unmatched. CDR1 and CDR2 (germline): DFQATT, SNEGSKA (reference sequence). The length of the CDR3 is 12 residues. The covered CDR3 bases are TGCAGTGCTAGCCACCAGGGGGCTGGC. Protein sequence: CSASHQGAG. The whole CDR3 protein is CSASHQGAGYTF.

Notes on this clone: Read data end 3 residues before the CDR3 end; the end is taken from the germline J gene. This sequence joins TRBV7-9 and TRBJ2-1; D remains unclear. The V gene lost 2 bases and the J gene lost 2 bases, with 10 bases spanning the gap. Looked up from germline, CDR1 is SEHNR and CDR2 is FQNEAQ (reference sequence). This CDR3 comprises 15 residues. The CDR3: CASSLLGRTYNEQFF. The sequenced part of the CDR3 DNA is TGTGCCAGCAGCTTACTGGGCAGAACCTACAATGAG.

Incomplete CDR3 DNA: TGTGCCAGCAGTGGGACTAGCGGGGGGGCAGATACC. Amino acids: CASSGTSGGADT. In full, the CDR3 reads CASSGTSGGADTYTF. V and J are TRBV6-2 or TRBV6-3 and TRBJ1-2; the D gene is possibly TRBD1 (6 bases). The CDR3 is cut off 3 residues early in the read; its end comes from the germline J gene. Germline CDR1 is MNHEY and CDR2 is SVGEGT. This CDR3 is built from 15 residues.

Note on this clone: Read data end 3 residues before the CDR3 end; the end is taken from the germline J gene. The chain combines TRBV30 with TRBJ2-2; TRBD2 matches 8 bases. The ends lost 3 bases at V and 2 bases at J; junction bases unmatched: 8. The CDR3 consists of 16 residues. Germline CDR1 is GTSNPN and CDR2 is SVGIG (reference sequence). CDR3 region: CAWSGFSGGNTGELFF. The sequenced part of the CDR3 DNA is TGTGCCTGGAGCGGCTTCAGCGGGGGTAACACCGGGGAG. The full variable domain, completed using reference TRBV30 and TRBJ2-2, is SQTIHQWPATLVQPVGSPLSLECTVEGTSNPNLYWYRQAAGRGLQLLFYSVGIGQISSEVPQNLSASRPQDRQFILSSKKLLLSDSGFYLCAWSGFSGGNTGELFFGEGSRLTVL.

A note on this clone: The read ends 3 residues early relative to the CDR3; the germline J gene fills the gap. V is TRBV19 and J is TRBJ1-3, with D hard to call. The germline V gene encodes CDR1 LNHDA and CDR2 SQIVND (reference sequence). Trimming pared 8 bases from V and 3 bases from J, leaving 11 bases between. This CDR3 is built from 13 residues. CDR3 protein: CASFRRSGNTIYF. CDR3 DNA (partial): TGTGCCAGTTTCCGTAGAAGTGGAAACACC.

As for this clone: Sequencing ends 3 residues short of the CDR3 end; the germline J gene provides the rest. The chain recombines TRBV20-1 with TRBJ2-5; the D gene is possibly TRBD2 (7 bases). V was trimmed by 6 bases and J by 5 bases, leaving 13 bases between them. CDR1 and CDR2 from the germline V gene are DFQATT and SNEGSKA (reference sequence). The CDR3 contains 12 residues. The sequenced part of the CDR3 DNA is TGCAGTGCAGGGGGGGAATCGGAGACC. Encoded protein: CSAGGESET. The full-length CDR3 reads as CSAGGESETQYF.

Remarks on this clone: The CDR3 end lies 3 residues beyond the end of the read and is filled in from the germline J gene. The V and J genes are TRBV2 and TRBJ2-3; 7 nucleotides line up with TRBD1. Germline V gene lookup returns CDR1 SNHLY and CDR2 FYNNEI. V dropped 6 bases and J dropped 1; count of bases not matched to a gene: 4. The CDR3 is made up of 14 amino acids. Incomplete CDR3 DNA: TGTGCCAGCAGCCGGGACAGTCGCACAGATACG. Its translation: CASSRDSRTDT. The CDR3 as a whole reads CASSRDSRTDTQYF.

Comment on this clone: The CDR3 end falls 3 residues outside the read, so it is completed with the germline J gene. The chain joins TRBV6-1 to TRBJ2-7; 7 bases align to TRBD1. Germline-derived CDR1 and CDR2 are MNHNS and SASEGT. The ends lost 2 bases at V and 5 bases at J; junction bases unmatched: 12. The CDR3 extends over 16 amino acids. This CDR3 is CASSETSSDRENEQYF. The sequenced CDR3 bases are TGTGCCAGCAGTGAAACCTCGAGCGACAGGGAGAACGAG.

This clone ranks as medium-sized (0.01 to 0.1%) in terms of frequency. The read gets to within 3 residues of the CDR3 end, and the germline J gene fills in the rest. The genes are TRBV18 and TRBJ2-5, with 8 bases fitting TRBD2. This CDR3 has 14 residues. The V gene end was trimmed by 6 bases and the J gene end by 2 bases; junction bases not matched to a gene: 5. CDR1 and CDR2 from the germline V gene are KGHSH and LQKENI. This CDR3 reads CASSQTSGQETQYF. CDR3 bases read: TGTGCCAGCTCCCAAACTAGCGGTCAAGAGACC.

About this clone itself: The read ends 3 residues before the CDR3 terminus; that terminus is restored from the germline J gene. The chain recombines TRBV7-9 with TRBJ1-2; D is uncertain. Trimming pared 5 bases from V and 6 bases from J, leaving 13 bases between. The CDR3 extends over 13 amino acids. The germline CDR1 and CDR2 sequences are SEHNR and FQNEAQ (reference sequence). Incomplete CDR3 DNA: TGTGCCAGCAGCCTAGACCTTCAGAATGGC. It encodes CASSLDLQNG. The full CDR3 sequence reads CASSLDLQNGYTF.